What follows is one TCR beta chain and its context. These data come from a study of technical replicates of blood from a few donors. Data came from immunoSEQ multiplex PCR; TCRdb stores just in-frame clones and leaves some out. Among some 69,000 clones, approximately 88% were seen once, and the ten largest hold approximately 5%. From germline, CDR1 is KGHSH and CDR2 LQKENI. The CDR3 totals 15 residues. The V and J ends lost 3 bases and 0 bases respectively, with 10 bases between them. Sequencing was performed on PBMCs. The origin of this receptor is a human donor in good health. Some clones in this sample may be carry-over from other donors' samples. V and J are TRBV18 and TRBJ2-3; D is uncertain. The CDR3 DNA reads TGTGCCAGCTCACCGTTGGCGGCTAGCACAGATACGCAGTATTTT. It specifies CASSPLAASTDTQYF.